This record concerns one TCR beta chain sequence. Its antigen is unknown. Per germline, CDR1 MDHEN and CDR2 SYDVKM. With V trimmed by 5 bases and J by 2 bases, 9 bases remained unmatched. The CDR3 has 15 residues. The data were obtained in a study of cytomegalovirus exposure and HLA in healthy donors. General study results and limits: HLA-A and HLA-B allele assignments for most subjects were reportedly predicted accurately using TCR beta sequences. It was reportedly the case that the classifier diagnosed cytomegalovirus status with high specificity and sensitivity. In a later analysis, CMV-associated beta chains were mostly HLA-associated, it appeared.

PCR primers comprised 60 Vbeta and 13 Jbeta primers. Clones were read by immunoSEQ multiplex PCR, and TCRdb kept only the in-frame ones, dropping some. This table has some 110,000 clones, approximately 70% appearing once. The source is a woman in her thirties in good health and CMV-seronegative. Sequenced sample: PBMCs. V gene TRBV28 combines with J gene TRBJ2-7, with 7 nucleotides matching TRBD1. This CDR3 reads CASSIPGQLTYEQYF. In DNA form, the CDR3 reads TGTGCCAGCAGTATCCCGGGACAGCTGACCTACGAGCAGTACTTC.